This TCR beta chain was obtained from a study of siplizumab effects on memory and regulatory T cells. Findings and limits, study-wide: Contribution to the alloresponse seemed major for naive T cells, which also seemed more diverse than memory cells. The authors mapped only a minor fraction of alloreactive clones to unstimulated subsets. For siplizumab cultures, the suppressive function of their proliferating Tregs was not confirmed. It was not possible to assign a naive or memory phenotype to roughly 75-97% of proliferating CD4+ or CD8+ clones.

In regard to this clone: Its antigen remains unknown.

Trimming removed 6 bases from V and 6 bases from J, with 10 bases in between. The CDR3 loop spans 12 amino acids. Per germline, CDR1 MNHEY and CDR2 SMNVEV (reference sequence). Assay used: immunoSEQ multiplex PCR; TCRdb lists only in-frame clones, some missing. The sample contains 85,000 to 120,000 clones, roughly 92% of which appear only once. The specimen sequenced was CD4+ T cells sorted from blood. The rearrangement joins TRBV27 to TRBJ2-3; D unclear. The TCR was taken from a human donor in good health. In DNA form, the CDR3 reads TGTGCCAGCAGCTCCCTTTTCGATACGCAGTATTTT. Its protein product is CASSSLFDTQYF.